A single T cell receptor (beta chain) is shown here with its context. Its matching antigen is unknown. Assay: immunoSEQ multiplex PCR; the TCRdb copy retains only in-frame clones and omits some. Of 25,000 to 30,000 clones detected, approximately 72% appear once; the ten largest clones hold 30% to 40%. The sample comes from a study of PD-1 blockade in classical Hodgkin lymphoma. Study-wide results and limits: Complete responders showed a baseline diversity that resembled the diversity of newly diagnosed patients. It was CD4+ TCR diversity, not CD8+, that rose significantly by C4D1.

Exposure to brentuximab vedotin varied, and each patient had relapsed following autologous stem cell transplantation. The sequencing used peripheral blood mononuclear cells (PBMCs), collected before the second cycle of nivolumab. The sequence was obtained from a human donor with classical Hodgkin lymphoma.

The CDR3 DNA is TGTGCCAGCAGTGCGGCTGAAGCTTTCTTT. This encodes CASSAAEAFF. The chain employs TRBV25-1 and TRBJ1-1, with no clear D. Germline loops: CDR1 MGHDK, CDR2 SYGVNS. Trimming took 4 bases from V and 6 from J, leaving 3 bases between them. There are 10 residues in the CDR3.